This TCR beta chain comes out of a study of cytomegalovirus exposure and HLA in healthy donors. Background on the study: Ancestry clustering placed roughly 86% of a few hundred genotyped donors in the Caucasian-associated cluster. Study-wide results and limits: What TCR beta sequences reportedly achieved was accurate prediction of HLA-A and HLA-B alleles in most subjects.

Comment on this clone: The antigen is not known.

J gave up 5 bases and V 2 bases, and 3 bases lay outside the gene matches. The germline V gene encodes CDR1 MDHEN and CDR2 SYDVKM. The CDR3 totals 15 residues. Researchers ran the PCR with 60 Vbeta and 13 Jbeta primers. Method: immunoSEQ multiplex PCR; TCRdb's copy keeps in-frame clones and lacks some. The data hold about 160,000 clones, with over 60% observed a single time. The genes are TRBV28 and TRBJ2-1; TRBD2 matches 10 bases. The sequenced sample was PBMCs. The source of this sequence is a woman between 50 and 59 years old in good health and CMV-seropositive. This CDR3 is CASSLRTSGHNEQFF. CDR3 DNA sequence: TGTGCCAGCAGTTTACGGACTAGCGGTCACAATGAGCAGTTCTTC.